The 18 T cell receptor beta chains given below trace back to one sample, sequenced in a study of T cell changes during pregnancy in multiple sclerosis. The data were produced by immunoSEQ multiplex PCR, yet TCRdb's version contains in-frame clones alone and is incomplete. Here the sample spans about 69,000 clones, just over 90% being singletons. The sequenced sample was peripheral blood, obtained in the third trimester of pregnancy. These receptors all stem from a female donor with multiple sclerosis, enrolled in a pregnancy study.

This clone was recorded once. The DNA for the CDR3 is TGTGCCAGCAGCCCCAGGGGTAGGGGACAAGAGACCCAGTACTTC. This codes for CASSPRGRGQETQYF. V usage is TRBV5-8 and J usage is TRBJ2-5, with TRBD1 as a possible D gene (6 bases). Trimming cost V 4 bases and J 2 bases, with 15 bases left between them. CDR1 SGHTS and CDR2 YDEGEE come from the germline V gene. There are 15 residues in the CDR3.

The J gene is TRBJ1-1, the V gene TRBV9; the D gene is possibly TRBD1 (6 bases). V was cut by 0 bases and J by 2 bases, with 8 bases left in between. The CDR3 runs 14 residues. The germline gives CDR1 SGDLS, CDR2 YYNGEE. The CDR3 bases are TGTGCCAGCAGCGTAGGGACAGATAACACTGAAGCTTTCTTT. It yields the protein CASSVGTDNTEAFF.

On this clone: The same CDR3 arises from other DNA sequences in this sample as well. The chain joins TRBV2 to TRBJ1-1, with 7 positions matching TRBD1. This CDR3 has 13 residues. V was clipped by 4 bases and J by 1 base; unmatched bases: 0. The germline V gene encodes CDR1 SNHLY and CDR2 FYNNEI. The CDR3 DNA reads TGTGCCAGCAGTGGACAGGGGAACACTGAAGCTTTCTTT. This encodes CASSGQGNTEAFF.

V gene TRBV5-1 combines with J gene TRBJ1-2, with 8 nucleotides matching TRBD1. CDR3 length: 14 amino acids. V lost 4 bases and J lost 4; bases outside the gene matches: 6. Germline V gives CDR1 SGHRS, CDR2 YFSETQ. The CDR3 loop reads CASSLGTGPYGYTF. The CDR3 DNA reads as TGCGCCAGCAGCCTTGGGACAGGCCCCTATGGCTACACCTTC.

The chain combines TRBV19 with TRBJ2-1; maybe TRBD2 (6 bases). Germline V lookup: CDR1 LNHDA, CDR2 SQIVND (reference sequence). This CDR3 is built from 16 residues. V was shortened by 5 bases and J by 4 bases, with 18 bases between the two germline ends. The CDR3 is CASSSPPAGRYNEQFF. For the CDR3, the DNA is TGTGCCAGTAGTTCGCCCCCAGCGGGTAGGTACAATGAGCAGTTCTTC.

The chain is built from TRBV25-1 and TRBJ2-2; possibly TRBD1 for D (6 bases). This CDR3 is 18 amino acids long. Germline CDR1 MGHDK, CDR2 SYGVNS. Trimming cost V 3 bases and J 4 bases, with 21 bases left between them. CDR3 residues: CASSDTSGAGWGTGELFF. The CDR3 DNA follows: TGTGCCAGCAGTGACACCTCAGGGGCAGGGTGGGGCACCGGGGAGCTGTTTTTT. Full variable domain (rest looked up from reference TRBV25-1 and TRBJ2-2): EADIYQTPRYLVIGTGKKITLECSQTMGHDKMYWYQQDPGMELHLIHYSYGVNSTEKGDLSSESTVSRIRTEHFPLTLESARPSHTSQYLCASSDTSGAGWGTGELFFGEGSRLTVL.

The chain has TRBV18 and TRBJ2-7, with D hard to call. V dropped 1 base and J dropped 3 bases, with 4 bases sitting between them. The CDR3 is 12 amino acids. Germline V gene data show CDR1 as KGHSH and CDR2 as LQKENI. For the CDR3, the DNA is TGTGCCAGCTCACCACATAGCTACGAGCAGTACTTC. This codes for CASSPHSYEQYF.

The chain carries TRBV9 and TRBJ2-3, with 8 bases lining up with TRBD2. The CDR3 extends over 16 amino acids. CDR1 is SGDLS, CDR2 YYNGEE, per germline. With 3 bases clipped from V and 3 bases from J, the junction kept 9 bases outside the gene matches. CDR3 in amino acids: CASSARRGGVTDTQYF. CDR3 sequence (DNA): TGTGCCAGCAGCGCCCGTCGGGGGGGCGTGACAGATACGCAGTATTTT.

The chain recombines TRBV6-5 with TRBJ2-1; D is unclear. The CDR3 has 14 residues. V lost 0 bases and J lost 9, with 12 bases in between. The germline CDR1 and CDR2 sequences are MNHEY and SVGAGI. The CDR3 coding sequence is TGTGCCAGCAGTTACTCTGGCTTTTCGGGTGAGCAGTTCTTC. It is translated as CASSYSGFSGEQFF.

The chain joins TRBV5-1 to TRBJ1-5, with no clear D. The V gene's germline CDR1 is SGHRS and CDR2 YFSETQ. This CDR3 contains 16 residues. Trimming took off 5 bases at V and 3 bases at J, with 18 bases between the two ends. CDR3 amino acids: CASSKRPASVNQPQHF. Written as DNA, the CDR3 is TGCGCCAGCAGTAAGAGGCCAGCCAGTGTCAATCAGCCCCAGCATTTT.

Here the CDR3 DNA reads TGTGCCAGCAGTGAAGACAGGGTTGTGCACGAGCAGTACTTC. This gives the protein CASSEDRVVHEQYF. The J gene is TRBJ2-7, the V gene TRBV2; TRBD1 is a possible D gene (6 bases). Between the trimmed V and J ends, which lost 1 base and 5 bases, there was a span of 12 bases. From germline, CDR1 is SNHLY and CDR2 FYNNEI. The CDR3 has 14 residues.

This chain joins TRBV5-6 and TRBJ1-2; 8 bases map to TRBD1. V shed 4 bases and J 4 bases; nucleotides not matched to a gene: 6. Germline-derived CDR1 and CDR2 are SGHDT and YYEEEE. This CDR3 region has 14 residues. CDR3 coding DNA: TGTGCCAGCAGCCGCACGGGGACAGGCTATGGCTACACCTTC. Translated, it gives CASSRTGTGYGYTF.

V gene TRBV27 combines with J gene TRBJ1-1; TRBD1 matches 8 bases. Germline V gene sequence: CDR1 MNHEY, CDR2 SMNVEV (reference sequence). The junction had 9 bases not matched to a gene; V was cut back by 2 bases and J by 1 base. The CDR3 spans 17 residues. The CDR3 is CASSLNRGVSGNTEAFF. The CDR3 DNA is TGTGCCAGCAGTTTAAACAGGGGGGTATCGGGGAACACTGAAGCTTTCTTT.

The chain links TRBV5-1 to TRBJ2-3; D uncertain. Germline assignment: CDR1 SGHRS and CDR2 YFSETQ. The CDR3 has 14 amino acids. V lost 0 bases and J lost 2, with 7 bases in between. Written as DNA, the CDR3 is TGCGCCAGCAGCTTGGCGCTATCCACAGATACGCAGTATTTT. This codes for CASSLALSTDTQYF.

V gene TRBV13 combines with J gene TRBJ2-7; D remains unclear. With 5 bases removed from V and 3 bases from J, the gap between germline ends came to 5 bases. The CDR3 loop spans 11 amino acids. CDR1 PRHDT and CDR2 FYEKMQ come from the germline V gene (reference sequence). CDR3 sequence: CASSNGYEQYF. CDR3 in DNA: TGTGCCAGCAGCAACGGCTACGAGCAGTACTTC.

V and J are TRBV6-5 and TRBJ1-2; 7 nucleotides agree with TRBD1. The CDR3 runs 14 residues. The germline CDR1 and CDR2 sequences are MNHEY and SVGAGI. V was clipped by 9 bases and J by 4 bases; unmatched bases: 11. CDR3 nucleotides: TGTGCCAGTTCAGAGGGGGGACAGCCCTATGGCTACACCTTC. Translating gives CASSEGGQPYGYTF.

The V and J genes are TRBV29-1 and TRBJ2-3, with D maybe TRBD1 (5 bases). Germline CDR1 reads SQVTM; CDR2 reads ANQGSEA. The V end lost 4 bases, the J end lost 4 bases, and 15 bases lay between the germline ends. The CDR3 consists of 14 residues. As DNA, the CDR3 is TGCAGCGTTGCAAAAGCTCCCAGGGCAGATACGCAGTATTTT. It is translated as CSVAKAPRADTQYF.

This rearrangement joins TRBV9 to TRBJ1-3, with D possibly TRBD1 on 5 matching bases. Trimming shortened V by 0 bases and J by 0 bases, and 7 bases separated the two germline ends. CDR1 is SGDLS, CDR2 YYNGEE, per germline. This CDR3 is 15 amino acids long. The CDR3 region is CASSVEQGSGNTIYF. As DNA, the CDR3 is TGTGCCAGCAGCGTAGAGCAGGGCTCTGGAAACACCATATATTTT.